The clone carrying this TCR beta chain was seen only a few times. Its target is unknown. This specimen belongs to a study of T cell responses to AZD1222 COVID-19 vaccine. Study-level results: Spike-wide vaccine-associated CD4 TCRs dominated at 160-218 and 743-854. Following two doses of AZD1222, Spike-specific TCR breadth and depth rose. Among spike-specific TCRs, nearly half reportedly target unmutated variant regions. Repertoire sampling was restricted to post-peak T cell response timepoints.

Produced via immunoSEQ multiplex PCR; TCRdb's table is partial and in-frame only. Among around 150,000 clones listed, 65% to 90% were seen once. Trimming took 1 base from V and 0 from J; bases not matched to a gene: 1. Germline CDR1 reads MGHRA; CDR2 reads YSYEKL. The CDR3 consists of 17 residues. This sequence originates from an adult who received the MenACWY meningococcal vaccine as a control. The V and J genes are TRBV4-1 and TRBJ2-5; 14 bases are a match to TRBD2. The sequenced sample was peripheral blood, obtained 28 days after the second dose of the MenACWY control vaccine. The CDR3 reads CASSQGTSGGNQETQYF. The CDR3 DNA reads TGCGCCAGCAGCCAAGGGACTAGCGGGGGGAACCAAGAGACCCAGTACTTC.